This is a list of T cell receptor beta chains from one sample in a study of blood T cells in healthy people across ages. TCRdb processed the 5' RACE reads anew with MiXCR; each CDR3 protein has one entry. Here the sample spans roughly 800,000 distinct CDR3 sequences, about a quarter being singletons. Separately, the same data were catalogued under a study of T cells of mothers and their children.

Sequencing was performed on blood. The receptors derive from a boy aged 10-17 years in good health. Each CDR3 is given with its conserved first and last residue. A D gene is named only where the DNA matches it firmly. Where a row states a size, it is once, few, many or the class of an expanded clone; other rows omit it.

J | V | D | size | CDR3 | DNA
TRBJ2-3 | TRBV10-3 | - | - | CATQSWGDTQYF | TGTGCCACCCAGAGCTGGGGAGATACGCAGTATTTT
TRBJ2-5 | TRBV7-2 | - | - | CASSTQSTVRGTQYF | TGTGCCAGCAGCACTCAATCGACAGTCCGGGGGACCCAGTACTTC
TRBJ1-2 | TRBV7-2 | - | - | CASSSPRGNYGYTF | TGTGCCAGCAGCTCACCCAGGGGAAACTATGGCTACACCTTC
TRBJ2-7 | TRBV5-1 | - | - | CASSSDLLEQYF | TGCGCCAGCAGCTCCGACCTCCTCGAGCAGTACTTC
TRBJ2-1 | TRBV18 | - | - | CASSPLLQGRLGEQFF | TGTGCCAGCTCACCACTATTACAGGGTCGGCTTGGGGAGCAGTTCTTC
TRBJ1-1 | TRBV6-5 | TRBD1 | - | CASSFNRDRGTEAFF | TGTGCCAGCAGTTTTAACCGCGACAGGGGGACTGAAGCTTTCTTT
TRBJ2-6 | TRBV7-3 | - | - | CASSLVRVSGANVLTF | TGTGCCAGCAGCTTAGTACGGGTTTCTGGGGCCAACGTCCTGACTTTC
TRBJ2-7 | TRBV4-1 | - | - | CASSQETVYEQYF | TGCGCCAGCAGCCAAGAGACAGTCTACGAGCAGTACTTC
TRBJ2-5 | TRBV5-1 | - | - | CASSATGNKETQYF | TGCGCCAGCAGCGCCACCGGGAACAAAGAGACCCAGTACTTC
TRBJ2-4 | TRBV20-1 | - | - | CSASAREIQYF | TGCAGTGCTAGCGCTAGGGAGATTCAGTACTTC
TRBJ2-5 | TRBV7-6 | TRBD2 | few | CASSLELGGQETQYF | TGTGCCAGCAGCTTAGAGCTGGGGGGGCAAGAGACCCAGTACTTC
TRBJ2-3 | TRBV6-5 | - | - | CASSSRTGRVDTQYF | TGTGCCAGCAGTTCCCGGACAGGGAGGGTAGATACGCAGTATTTT
TRBJ1-3 | TRBV6-5 | - | - | CASSTQAGNTIYF | TGTGCCAGCAGCACCCAGGCTGGAAACACCATATATTTT
TRBJ2-1 | TRBV2 | TRBD1 | few | CASSWTGGGYNEQFF | TGTGCCAGCAGTTGGACAGGTGGAGGCTACAATGAGCAGTTCTTC
TRBJ2-7 | TRBV27 | - | few | CASSLDSFSSYEQYF | TGTGCCAGCAGTTTAGACTCCTTTAGCTCCTACGAGCAGTACTTC
TRBJ2-4 | TRBV29-1 | - | - | CSVASSGAKNIQYF | TGCAGCGTTGCCAGCTCGGGGGCCAAAAACATTCAGTACTTC
TRBJ1-2 | TRBV5-1 | - | - | CASSTGTLGGYTF | TGCGCCAGCAGCACGGGGACCCTTGGTGGCTACACCTTC
TRBJ2-1 | TRBV5-1 | TRBD2 | - | CASSGGLAGHNEQFF | TGCGCCAGCAGCGGCGGACTAGCGGGACACAATGAGCAGTTCTTC
TRBJ1-4 | TRBV11-2 | - | few | CASSFEGGYEKLFF | TGTGCCAGCAGCTTCGAAGGGGGATATGAAAAACTGTTTTTT
TRBJ2-1 | TRBV24-1 | - | - | CATSVVQSSYNEQFF | TGTGCCACCAGTGTTGTCCAGAGCTCCTACAATGAGCAGTTCTTC
TRBJ2-4 | TRBV29-1 | - | few | CSVEEALAKNIQYF | TGCAGCGTTGAAGAAGCTCTAGCCAAAAACATTCAGTACTTC
TRBJ2-1 | TRBV20-1 | TRBD2 | - | CSAPGLGGSYNEQFF | TGCAGTGCTCCTGGACTAGGAGGCTCCTACAATGAGCAGTTCTTC
TRBJ2-7 | TRBV29-1 | TRBD2 | - | CSVPSSGGAPYEQYF | TGCAGCGTTCCTAGTAGCGGGGGGGCCCCCTACGAGCAGTACTTC
TRBJ2-5 | TRBV7-9 | - | - | CAIDPGFF | TGTGCCATCGACCCAGGGTTCTTC
TRBJ2-5 | TRBV6-5 | TRBD1 | few | CASSSTRTGLETQYF | TGTGCCAGCAGTTCCACCAGGACAGGGCTAGAGACCCAGTACTTC
TRBJ1-4 | TRBV19 | TRBD1 | - | CASGYRGPEKLFF | TGTGCCAGCGGGTACAGGGGGCCTGAAAAACTGTTTTTT
TRBJ2-1 | TRBV20-1 | TRBD1 | - | CSASVGQSISYNEQFF | TGCAGTGCTAGCGTGGGACAGAGTATCTCCTACAATGAGCAGTTCTTC
TRBJ2-5 | TRBV24-1 | - | - | CATSDGGREETPYF | TGTGCCACCAGTGACGGGGGTCGAGAAGAGACCCCGTACTTC
TRBJ2-5 | TRBV20-1 | - | few | CSAYPGGPHGTQYF | TGCAGTGCTTACCCCGGCGGGCCCCACGGGACCCAGTACTTC
TRBJ2-3 | TRBV6-4 | - | once | CASSDGQGGPDTQYF | TGTGCCAGCAGTGACGGCCAGGGCGGGCCAGATACGCAGTATTTT
TRBJ2-6 | TRBV5-5 | - | - | CASSLLGLLAAGANVLTF | TGTGCCAGCAGCTTGCTCGGCCTCTTGGCAGCTGGGGCCAACGTCCTGACTTTC
TRBJ1-1 | TRBV20-1 | TRBD1 | - | CSAVPGQGGTEAFF | TGCAGTGCTGTACCGGGACAGGGTGGAACTGAAGCTTTCTTT
TRBJ1-4 | TRBV5-5 | - | - | CASSRSNYRVRSPPGEKLFF | TGTGCCAGCAGCCGATCCAACTACCGGGTCCGCTCCCCACCAGGGGAAAAACTGTTTTTT
TRBJ1-1 | TRBV6-5 | - | - | CASSYAGVGTEAFF | TGTGCCAGCAGTTACGCAGGGGTGGGCACTGAAGCTTTCTTT
TRBJ1-6 | TRBV2 | TRBD1 | few | CASSERDRAHYNSPLHF | TGTGCCAGCAGTGAAAGGGACAGGGCACACTATAATTCACCCCTCCACTTT
TRBJ2-7 | TRBV7-8 | TRBD1 | - | CASSSGTGWIYEQYF | TGTGCCAGCAGCTCAGGGACAGGGTGGATATACGAGCAGTACTTC
TRBJ1-1 | TRBV30 | - | - | CAWSVGFDTEAFF | TGTGCCTGGAGTGTGGGGTTCGACACTGAAGCTTTCTTT
TRBJ2-1 | TRBV7-8 | - | - | CASKEKGGFDNEQFF | TGTGCCAGCAAAGAAAAGGGGGGTTTCGACAATGAGCAGTTCTTC
TRBJ2-5 | TRBV7-3 | - | - | CASSFVGGAQETQYF | TGTGCCAGCAGCTTTGTCGGAGGGGCCCAAGAGACCCAGTACTTC